Listed below are T cell receptor beta chains from one sample, sequenced in a study of blood T cell repertoires in COVID-19. The method was immunoSEQ multiplex PCR; TCRdb's version includes in-frame clones alone and lacks a portion of them. Of around 54,000 clones listed, approximately 90% are singletons. The sample comprised peripheral blood. All receptors come from a woman in her 40s with active COVID-19. The CDR3 runs from the conserved cysteine through the conserved F or W. The D gene is left open where the match is weak. Expanded clones are given a class, and other clones once, few, many or no size at all.

>.|TRBJ2-7|TRBV7-6|.
TGTGCCAGCAGCTTAGGTTCAGGGGTCGAGCAGTACTTC
CASSLGSGVEQYF
>.|TRBJ1-6|TRBV10-3|.
TGTGCCATCAGTGGTTGGGGCACGGGTAATTCACCCCTCCACTTT
CAISGWGTGNSPLHF
>.|TRBJ2-2|TRBV7-9|.
TGTGCCAGCAGCACCACAGGGTTTACCGGGGAGCTGTTTTTT
CASSTTGFTGELFF
>.|TRBJ2-1|TRBV27|once
TGTGCCAGCAGTTTATCGTTAACGAGGGCGAATGAGCAGTTCTTC
CASSLSLTRANEQFF
>.|TRBJ1-1|TRBV6-5|.
TGTGCCAGCACCCGCGAAACAGGGACCACTGAAGCTTTCTTT
CASTRETGTTEAFF
>.|TRBJ2-1|TRBV14|once
TGTGCCAGCAGCCAAGGGACAGCCTCCTACAATGAGCAGTTCTTC
CASSQGTASYNEQFF
>TRBD1|TRBJ1-3|TRBV15|few
TGTGCCACCAGCGGCGGGACAGGGACTAACACCATATATTTT
CATSGGTGTNTIYF
>TRBD1|TRBJ2-7|TRBV6-5|.
TGTGCCAGCAGTTACGGGACAGGGCCATACGAGCAGTACTTC
CASSYGTGPYEQYF
>TRBD1|TRBJ2-7|TRBV7-2|.
TGTGCCAGCAGTTTCACCGGGACAGGGGGTTACGAGCAGTACTTC
CASSFTGTGGYEQYF
>.|TRBJ2-3|TRBV5-5|.
TGTGCCAGCAGCTACAACAGGATACCTAGCACAGATACGCAGTATTTT
CASSYNRIPSTDTQYF
>TRBD1|TRBJ2-3|TRBV2|.
TGTGCCAGCAGTAGACAGGGGACCACAGATACGCAGTATTTT
CASSRQGTTDTQYF
>TRBD2|TRBJ2-5|TRBV5-5|.
TGTGCCAGCAGCGGACTAGCGGGGAGCCAAGAGACCCAGTACTTC
CASSGLAGSQETQYF
>TRBD2|TRBJ2-5|TRBV3-1/TRBV3-2|.
TGTGCCAGCAGCCAAGTTACGGGACTAGCGGATTCTAGGGAGACCCAGTACTTC
CASSQVTGLADSRETQYF
>.|TRBJ1-1|TRBV9|once
TGTGCCAGCAGCGTAGCGGCAGGGAACACTGAAGCTTTCTTT
CASSVAAGNTEAFF
>TRBD2|TRBJ2-5|TRBV6-5|.
TGTGCCAGCAAACCTAGCGGGGGGTCCCAAGAGACCCAGTACTTC
CASKPSGGSQETQYF
>TRBD2|TRBJ2-7|TRBV11-3|.
TGTGCCAGCACCAGACTAGCGGGAACCTACGAGCAGTACTTC
CASTRLAGTYEQYF
>.|TRBJ1-1|TRBV5-1|once
TGCGCCAGCAGCTTGTCTACCCTCGGGGAAGCTTTCTTT
CASSLSTLGEAFF
>TRBD1|TRBJ1-5|TRBV7-9|.
TGTGCCAGCAGCTTAGGGACAGGGGGCCGCGAGCCCCAGCATTTT
CASSLGTGGREPQHF
>TRBD2|TRBJ2-5|TRBV7-2|.
TGTGCCAGCAGCTTAGACTGGGAGCGGGGCCTCCAAGAGACCCAGTACTTC
CASSLDWERGLQETQYF
>.|TRBJ1-1|TRBV12-5|.
TGTGCTAGTGGTTTGGATCCGGGCACTGAAGCTTTCTTT
CASGLDPGTEAFF
>.|TRBJ1-3|TRBV19|.
TGTGCCAGCACTAAGGGGCCCAAATACACCATATATTTT
CASTKGPKYTIYF
>.|TRBJ2-7|TRBV12-3/TRBV12-4|.
TGTGCCAGCAGTTTACAGCCGGCGGGCGAGCAGTACTTC
CASSLQPAGEQYF
>.|TRBJ2-7|TRBV6-2/TRBV6-3|.
TGTGCCAGCAGTTACCCACTCTGGACTGGCACCTACGAGCAGTACTTC
CASSYPLWTGTYEQYF
>.|TRBJ1-3|TRBV19|few
TGTGCCAGTAGTCGCCAGACTGGAAACACCATATATTTT
CASSRQTGNTIYF
>.|TRBJ2-4|TRBV7-2|.
TGTGCCAGCAGCTGGGGGCGTTGGCCAGCTAATCCAGAGGACATTCAGTACTTC
CASSWGRWPANPEDIQYF